These 13 T cell receptor beta chains came from one sample sequenced in a study of regulatory T cells in long-lasting Graves disease. TCR beta libraries were built with iRepertoire HTBI primers and Arm-PCR of CDR3 regions. TCRdb used MiXCR to reprocess the multiplex PCR reads, holding one entry per CDR3 protein. The data contain over 500,000 distinct CDR3 sequences, roughly 15% of them singletons. Regarding time point: newly diagnosed GD, antithyroid drugs for less than 3 months. RNA from PBMCs was the source of the TCR library. This same sample was also part of a study on T cells in Graves' hyperthyroidism and ophthalmopathy.

The input for sequencing was peripheral blood mononuclear cells (PBMCs), taken at new diagnosis, from a patient treated with antithyroid drugs. All receptors come from a woman under 40 with Graves disease.

On this clonotype: Because it lacks the conserved phenylalanine or tryptophan at the end, this CDR3 is likely a read error. The chain has TRBV7-9 and TRBJ2-7; tentatively, D is TRBD1 (5 bases). CDR1 and CDR2 from the germline V gene are SEHNR and FQNEAQ (reference sequence). Trimming cost V 0 bases and J 1 base, with 10 bases left between them. CDR3 length: 15 residues. The DNA for the CDR3 is TGTGCCAGCAGCTTAGCGCCCGACAGATCCTACGAGCAGTACTCC. Translating gives CASSLAPDRSYEQYS.

This clonotype was counted many times. The chain recombines TRBV12-5 with TRBJ1-1; 8 nucleotides agree with TRBD1. With V trimmed by 0 bases and J by 4 bases, 7 bases remained unmatched. Germline V gives CDR1 LGHNT, CDR2 FRNRAP. This CDR3 is built from 16 residues. This CDR3 reads CASGLVVGTGGTEAFF. As DNA, the CDR3 is TGTGCTAGTGGTTTGGTAGTCGGCACAGGGGGCACTGAAGCTTTCTTT. The entire variable domain, with the rest obtained from reference TRBV12-5 and TRBJ1-1, is as follows: DARVTQTPRHKVTEMGQEVTMRCQPILGHNTVFWYRQTMMQGLELLAYFRNRAPLDDSGMPKDRFSAEMPDATLATLKIQPSEPRDSAVYFCASGLVVGTGGTEAFFGQGTRLTVV.

This chain uses TRBV4-1 with TRBJ1-1, with a tentative D call TRBD1 (6 bases). The germline CDR1 and CDR2 sequences are MGHRA and YSYEKL. V was cut by 1 base and J by 3 bases, with 15 bases left in between. The CDR3 extends over 16 amino acids. As DNA, the CDR3 is TGCGCCAGCAGCCAAGCTTACGGGACACAGTACACTGAAGCTTTCTTT. Amino acids: CASSQAYGTQYTEAFF.

The V gene is TRBV19, the J gene TRBJ2-7; D unresolved. Trimming removed 6 bases from V and 4 bases from J, with 16 bases in between. CDR1 and CDR2 from the germline V gene are LNHDA and SQIVND (reference sequence). The CDR3 has 14 amino acids. CDR3 region: CASSVAENKYEQYF. As DNA, the CDR3 is TGTGCCAGTAGCGTCGCGGAGAACAAATACGAGCAGTACTTC.

This clonotype was found many times. The V call is TRBV24-1, the J call TRBJ1-5; D not certain. V shed 4 bases and J shed 1 base, with 16 bases lying between them. There are 17 residues in the CDR3. Germline loops: CDR1 KGHDR, CDR2 SFDVKD. The CDR3 here is CATSDAGPMGSNQPQHF. The CDR3 region has the DNA TGTGCCACCAGTGACGCCGGGCCCATGGGGAGCAATCAGCCCCAGCATTTT.

The sample holds one count of this clonotype. V and J are TRBV19 and TRBJ1-2; D not resolved. Germline CDR1 is LNHDA and CDR2 is SQIVND (reference sequence). The CDR3 runs 13 residues. Trimming left V 7 bases short and J 7 bases short, with 16 bases between. The CDR3 here is CASNGDKLLGYTF. Written as DNA, the CDR3 is TGTGCCAGTAACGGAGACAAGCTCCTTGGCTACACCTTC.

In this sample, this clonotype turned up a few times. This chain uses TRBV20-1 with TRBJ2-1, with 11 bases aligning to TRBD2. The CDR3 length is 14 residues. Germline V gene data show CDR1 as DFQATT and CDR2 as SNEGSKA (reference sequence). Trimming took 6 bases from V and 6 from J; bases not matched to a gene: 7. The CDR3, as DNA: TGCAGTGCGGTTCTAGCGGGAGGACCCAATGAGCAGTTCTTC. Protein: CSAVLAGGPNEQFF.

The chain employs TRBV6-5 and TRBJ2-7; 14 bases are shared with TRBD2. The CDR3 extends over 16 amino acids. The germline V gene encodes CDR1 MNHEY and CDR2 SVGAGI. V lost 2 bases, J lost 4 bases, and 4 bases stayed unmatched. CDR3 loop: CASSYLGLAGVYEQYF. In DNA form, the CDR3 reads TGTGCCAGCAGTTACCTGGGACTAGCGGGAGTTTACGAGCAGTACTTC.

This clonotype was counted a few times. CDR3 amino acids: CASSPDGTPLAFF. In nucleotides, the CDR3 is TGTGCCAGCTCACCGGACGGGACCCCTCTGGCTTTCTTT. The chain couples TRBV18 to TRBJ1-1; D perhaps matches TRBD1 (5 bases). The CDR3 is 13 residues long. Trimming shortened V by 3 bases and J by 11 bases, and 16 bases separated the two germline ends. CDR1 is KGHSH, CDR2 LQKENI, per germline. The whole variable domain, filled in from reference TRBV18 and TRBJ1-1, reads NAGVMQNPRHLVRRRGQEARLRCSPMKGHSHVYWYRQLPEEGLKFMVYLQKENIIDESGMPKERFSAEFPKEGPSILRIQQVVRGDSAAYFCASSPDGTPLAFFGQGTRLTVV.

Only a few counts were recorded for this clonotype. This chain connects TRBV10-3 to TRBJ2-1, with 11 bases lining up with TRBD1. The germline gives CDR1 ENHRY, CDR2 SYGVKD. This CDR3 is built from 16 residues. Trimming removed 3 bases from V and 4 bases from J; junction bases left unmatched: 5. The CDR3 region is CAISDRTGGNYNEQFF. In DNA, the CDR3 is TGTGCCATCAGTGACAGGACAGGGGGCAATTACAATGAGCAGTTCTTC.

The chain is built from TRBV19 and TRBJ2-1; D remains unclear. Germline V gene lookup returns CDR1 LNHDA and CDR2 SQIVND (reference sequence). With 5 bases removed from V and 3 bases from J, the gap between germline ends came to 14 bases. This CDR3 contains 15 residues. The DNA of the CDR3 is TGTGCCAGTAGTCTCCCCGGGTCCTACTACAATGAGCAGTTCTTC. It codes for CASSLPGSYYNEQFF.

The V and J genes are TRBV30 and TRBJ2-7; 8 nucleotides align to TRBD2. The junction had 12 bases not matched to a gene; V was cut back by 3 bases and J by 5 bases. In germline, CDR1 is GTSNPN, CDR2 SVGIG (reference sequence). CDR3 size: 15 residues. The CDR3 region is CAWSLGVAGINEQYF. DNA of the CDR3: TGTGCCTGGAGCCTCGGGGTAGCGGGAATCAACGAGCAGTACTTC.

This clonotype came up many times. This chain links TRBV28 with TRBJ2-1; 8 bases match TRBD2. The CDR3 has 15 amino acids. V trimming: 6 bases; J trimming: 5 bases; junction bases outside the gene matches: 9. Germline V lookup: CDR1 MDHEN, CDR2 SYDVKM. In DNA, the CDR3 is TGTGCCAGCAGGGGGGAGGGGACTAGAGACAATGAGCAGTTCTTC. Translated: CASRGEGTRDNEQFF. Looking up the rest from reference TRBV28 and TRBJ2-1 gives the full variable domain: DVKVTQSSRYLVKRTGEKVFLECVQDMDHENMFWYRQDPGLGLRLIYFSYDVKMKEKGDIPEGYSVSREKKERFSLILESASTNQTSMYLCASRGEGTRDNEQFFGPGTRLTVL.